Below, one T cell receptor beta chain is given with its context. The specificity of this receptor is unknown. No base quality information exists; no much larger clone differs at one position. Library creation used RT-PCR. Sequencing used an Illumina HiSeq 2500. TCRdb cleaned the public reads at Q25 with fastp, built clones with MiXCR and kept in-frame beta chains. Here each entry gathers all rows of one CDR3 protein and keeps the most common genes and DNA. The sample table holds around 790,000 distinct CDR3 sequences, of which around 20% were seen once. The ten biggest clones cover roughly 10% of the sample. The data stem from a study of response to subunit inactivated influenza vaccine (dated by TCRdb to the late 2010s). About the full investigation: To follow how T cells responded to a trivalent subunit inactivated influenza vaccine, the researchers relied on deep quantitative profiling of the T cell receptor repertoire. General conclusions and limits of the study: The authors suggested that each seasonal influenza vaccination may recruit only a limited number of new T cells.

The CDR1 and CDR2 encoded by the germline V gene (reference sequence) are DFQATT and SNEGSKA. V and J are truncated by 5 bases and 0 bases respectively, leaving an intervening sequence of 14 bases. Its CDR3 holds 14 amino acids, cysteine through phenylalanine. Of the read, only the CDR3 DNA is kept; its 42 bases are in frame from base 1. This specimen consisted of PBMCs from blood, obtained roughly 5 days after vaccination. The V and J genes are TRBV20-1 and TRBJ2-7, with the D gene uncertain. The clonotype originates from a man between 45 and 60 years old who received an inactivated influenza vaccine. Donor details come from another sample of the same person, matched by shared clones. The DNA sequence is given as TGCAGTGCTCAGACCCGCCTGGGCTCCTACGAGCAGTACTTC. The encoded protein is CSAQTRLGSYEQYF.